The entry below gives a single T cell receptor (beta chain) sequence along with its context. The antigen is undetermined. The libraries of TRB cDNA were constructed through 5' RACE using UMI labels. TCRdb re-called the 5' RACE reads and gives one entry per CDR3 protein, without DNA. This sample's clone table lists 60,000 to 70,000 distinct CDR3 sequences. This entry belongs to a study of CXCR3-negative and CXCR3-positive naive CD8 T cells. Overall study: The study obtained 130 million to 150 million TRB reads, about 1.5 +/- 0.3 million per library.

CDR3 length: 14 amino acids. Germline V gene data show CDR1 as SNHLY and CDR2 as FYNNEI. Among CD8+ T cells, naive ones were CD45RO-CCR7+CD27+CD95-. Points from the study as a whole: When CXCR3-positive naive cells were set against CXCR3-negative naive cells, the former had more hydrophobic TRB CDR3s.

The sequence was obtained from a human donor in good health. Some clones in this sample may be carry-over from other donors' samples. The chain joins TRBV2 to TRBJ1-5. Sequencing used naive CXCR3+ CD8+ T cells from blood. Indicated subset: CD45RO-CCR7+CD27+CD95- naive CD8+ T cells expressing CXCR3 (TNR3+). The CDR3 is CASSDVYGNQPQHF.